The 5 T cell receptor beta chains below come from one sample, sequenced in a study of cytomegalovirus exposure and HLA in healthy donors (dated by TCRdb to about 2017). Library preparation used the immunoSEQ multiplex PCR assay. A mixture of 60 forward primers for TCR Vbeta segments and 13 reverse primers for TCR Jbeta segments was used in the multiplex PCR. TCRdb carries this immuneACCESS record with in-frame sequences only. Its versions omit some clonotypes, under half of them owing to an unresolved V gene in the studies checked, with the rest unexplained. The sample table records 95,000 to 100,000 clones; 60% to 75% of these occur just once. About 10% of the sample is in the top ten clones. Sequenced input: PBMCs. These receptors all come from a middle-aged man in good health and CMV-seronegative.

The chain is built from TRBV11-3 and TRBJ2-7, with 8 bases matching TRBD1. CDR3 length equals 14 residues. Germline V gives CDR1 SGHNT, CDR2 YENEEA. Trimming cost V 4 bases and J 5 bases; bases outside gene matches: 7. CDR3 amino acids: CASSSQTGVNEQYF. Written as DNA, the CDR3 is TGTGCCAGCAGCTCGCAGACAGGGGTCAACGAGCAGTACTTC.

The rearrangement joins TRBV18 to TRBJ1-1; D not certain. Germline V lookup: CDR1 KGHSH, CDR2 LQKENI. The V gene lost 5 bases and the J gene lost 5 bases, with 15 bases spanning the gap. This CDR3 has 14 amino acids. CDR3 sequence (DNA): TGTGCCAGCTCATCTTCCCGAGGAGGAACTGAAGCTTTCTTT. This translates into CASSSSRGGTEAFF.

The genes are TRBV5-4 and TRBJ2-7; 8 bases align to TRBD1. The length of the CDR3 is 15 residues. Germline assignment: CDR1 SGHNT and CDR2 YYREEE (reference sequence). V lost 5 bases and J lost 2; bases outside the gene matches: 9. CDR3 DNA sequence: TGTGCCAGCAGTCTAGACAGGGGACAAACCTACGAGCAGTACTTC. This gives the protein CASSLDRGQTYEQYF. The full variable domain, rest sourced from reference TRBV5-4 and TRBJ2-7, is ETGVTQSPTHLIKTRGQQVTLRCSSQSGHNTVSWYQQALGQGPQFIFQYYREEENGRGNFPPRFSGLQFPNYSSELNVNALELDDSALYLCASSLDRGQTYEQYFGPGTRLTVT.

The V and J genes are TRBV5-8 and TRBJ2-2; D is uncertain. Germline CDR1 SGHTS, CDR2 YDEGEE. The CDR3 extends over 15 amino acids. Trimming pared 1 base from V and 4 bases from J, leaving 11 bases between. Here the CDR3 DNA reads TGTGCCAGCAGCTTGTATCCCGAGATCACCGGGGAGCTGTTTTTT. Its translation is CASSLYPEITGELFF.

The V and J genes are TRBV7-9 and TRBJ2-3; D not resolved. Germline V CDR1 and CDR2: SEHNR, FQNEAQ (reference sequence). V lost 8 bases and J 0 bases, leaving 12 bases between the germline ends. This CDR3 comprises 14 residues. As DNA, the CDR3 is TGTGCCAGCGGGTCTGGGCTTAGCACAGATACGCAGTATTTT. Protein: CASGSGLSTDTQYF.